These 15 T cell receptor beta chains were all obtained from the same sample, sequenced in a study of shared clonotypes between healthy human individuals. Profiled with immunoSEQ multiplex PCR; TCRdb holds only in-frame clones, not every one. The sample consists of roughly 2.2 million clones, roughly 93% of them appearing once. Sequencing was performed on naive CD4+ T cells from PBMCs. Subset here: CD45RA+ positively selected. These receptors originate from a man younger than 35 in good health. Some clones in this sample may be carry-over from other donors' samples.

This chain links TRBV4-1 with TRBJ1-5; D gene unclear. Trimming cost V 4 bases and J 2 bases, with 12 bases left between them. The CDR3 runs 15 residues. Germline V gene sequence: CDR1 MGHRA, CDR2 YSYEKL. CDR3 DNA: TGCGCCAGCAGCCCAGCGGCTCTCGGCAATCAGCCCCAGCATTTT. As protein: CASSPAALGNQPQHF.

V gene TRBV20-1 combines with J gene TRBJ2-3, with D unresolved. In germline, CDR1 is DFQATT, CDR2 SNEGSKA (reference sequence). This CDR3 region has 11 residues. With 5 bases removed from V and 4 bases from J, the gap between germline ends came to 7 bases. The CDR3 here is CSALLPDTQYF. The CDR3, as DNA: TGCAGTGCTCTTTTGCCAGATACGCAGTATTTT.

This chain links TRBV29-1 with TRBJ2-1; 7 bases line up with TRBD1. Germline V CDR1 and CDR2: SQVTM, ANQGSEA. V shed 6 bases, J shed 10 bases, and the junction held 9 bases outside the gene matches. CDR3 length: 12 residues. CDR3 residues: CSVAGTVIEQFF. In nucleotides, the CDR3 is TGCAGCGTGGCAGGGACAGTTATCGAGCAGTTCTTC.

The chain combines TRBV7-2 with TRBJ2-7; the D gene is possibly TRBD2 (6 bases). Germline-derived CDR1 and CDR2 are SGHTA and FQGNSA. Trimming shortened V by 4 bases and J by 5 bases, and 18 bases separated the two germline ends. The CDR3 contains 15 residues. CDR3 sequence: CASSSSGTRLHEQYF. Here the CDR3 DNA reads TGTGCCAGCAGCTCCTCCGGGACTCGCCTCCACGAGCAGTACTTC. Complete variable domain (other parts from reference TRBV7-2 and TRBJ2-7): GAGVSQSPSNKVTEKGKDVELRCDPISGHTALYWYRQSLGQGLEFLIYFQGNSAPDKSGLPSDRFSAERTGGSVSTLTIQRTQQEDSAVYLCASSSSGTRLHEQYFGPGTRLTVT.

The chain uses TRBV7-2 and TRBJ2-1; 8 bases agree with TRBD1. J gave up 7 bases and V 4 bases, and 9 bases lay outside the gene matches. Germline values: CDR1 SGHTA, CDR2 FQGNSA. There are 15 residues in the CDR3. The CDR3, as DNA: TGTGCCAGCAGCTCTCAGGACAGGGCGGGAAATGAGCAGTTCTTC. Translated: CASSSQDRAGNEQFF.

This chain uses TRBV27 with TRBJ2-5, with 10 bases identical to TRBD2. The length of the CDR3 is 13 residues. Germline loops: CDR1 MNHEY, CDR2 SMNVEV (reference sequence). V trimming: 7 bases; J trimming: 5 bases; junction bases outside the gene matches: 4. CDR3 amino acids: CASTGAGGETQYF. Written as DNA, the CDR3 is TGTGCCAGCACCGGAGCGGGAGGGGAGACCCAGTACTTC.

The rearrangement uses TRBV7-9 and TRBJ2-5; no reliable D call. The CDR3 totals 11 residues. V lost 8 bases and J lost 5, with 9 bases in between. Looked up from germline, CDR1 is SEHNR and CDR2 is FQNEAQ (reference sequence). The CDR3, as DNA: TGTGCCAGCGGACCCGGGGAGACCCAGTACTTC. Protein: CASGPGETQYF. Together with reference TRBV7-9 and TRBJ2-5, the CDR3 gives the full variable domain: DTGVSQNPRHKITKRGQNVTFRCDPISEHNRLYWYRQTLGQGPEFLTYFQNEAQLEKSRLLSDRFSAERPKGSFSTLEIQRTEQGDSAMYLCASGPGETQYFGPGTRLLVL.

The CDR3 protein is CASTPGQLSTDTQYF. CDR3 sequence (DNA): TGTGCCAGCACCCCGGGACAGTTGAGCACAGATACGCAGTATTTT. The V call is TRBV2, the J call TRBJ2-3; 7 bases are a match to TRBD1. Losses at the gene ends were 7 bases for V and 0 bases for J; bases not matched to a gene: 7. This CDR3 comprises 15 residues. The germline gives CDR1 SNHLY, CDR2 FYNNEI.

In its sample, this clone was seen once. V is TRBV7-2 and J is TRBJ2-3, with TRBD2 matching 11 bases. The CDR3 contains 15 residues. With V trimmed by 5 bases and J by 4 bases, 5 bases remained unmatched. Germline values: CDR1 SGHTA, CDR2 FQGNSA. The CDR3 protein is CASSKTSGNADTQYF. CDR3 DNA: TGTGCCAGCAGCAAGACTAGCGGGAACGCAGATACGCAGTATTTT.

This sequence joins TRBV7-2 and TRBJ2-3; 7 nucleotides agree with TRBD2. The CDR3 runs to 15 residues. V trimming: 1 base; J trimming: 1 base; junction bases outside the gene matches: 2. In germline, CDR1 is SGHTA, CDR2 FQGNSA. The CDR3 loop is CASSLGAGGTDTQYF. DNA for the CDR3: TGTGCCAGCAGCTTAGGGGCGGGGGGCACAGATACGCAGTATTTT.

This sequence joins TRBV9 and TRBJ1-2; D unresolved. The CDR3 is 12 residues long. V was cut by 2 bases and J by 4 bases, with 6 bases left in between. The germline V gene has CDR1 SGDLS and CDR2 YYNGEE. The CDR3 sequence: CASSVIGYGYTF. The CDR3 nucleotides read TGTGCCAGCAGCGTCATAGGCTATGGCTACACCTTC.

J is TRBJ2-5 and V is TRBV7-2, with no clear D. The ends were cut back, 0 bases at V and 3 bases at J, with 5 bases in the middle. Germline values: CDR1 SGHTA, CDR2 FQGNSA. The CDR3 covers 13 residues. CDR3 bases: TGTGCCAGCAGCTTAGCAATAGAAGAGACCCAGTACTTC. As protein: CASSLAIEETQYF.

This clone appeared once. This chain uses TRBV29-1 with TRBJ2-5; D gene ambiguous. Trimming stripped 3 bases from V and 5 bases from J, with 10 bases between. The germline CDR1 and CDR2 sequences are SQVTM and ANQGSEA. The CDR3 is made up of 12 amino acids. The CDR3, as DNA: TGCAGCGTTGACAAGGGCTGGGAGACCCAGTACTTC. Amino acid sequence: CSVDKGWETQYF.

The chain joins TRBV19 to TRBJ2-2, with a tentative D call TRBD2 (5 bases). Trimming shortened V by 6 bases and J by 3 bases, and 14 bases separated the two germline ends. Germline CDR1 is LNHDA and CDR2 is SQIVND (reference sequence). The CDR3 is 15 residues long. CDR3 sequence (DNA): TGTGCCAGTAGCACCGGGATCACGGACACCGGGGAGCTGTTTTTT. This gives the protein CASSTGITDTGELFF.

The gene calls are TRBV6-4 and TRBJ2-1; 14 positions agree with TRBD2. CDR1 is MRHNA and CDR2 is SNTAGT in the germline V gene. The CDR3 is 15 residues long. The trim removed 2 bases at V and 8 bases at J, leaving 2 bases unmatched. The CDR3 protein is CASSDGTSGRYEQFF. CDR3 DNA: TGTGCCAGCAGTGACGGGACTAGCGGGAGATATGAGCAGTTCTTC.